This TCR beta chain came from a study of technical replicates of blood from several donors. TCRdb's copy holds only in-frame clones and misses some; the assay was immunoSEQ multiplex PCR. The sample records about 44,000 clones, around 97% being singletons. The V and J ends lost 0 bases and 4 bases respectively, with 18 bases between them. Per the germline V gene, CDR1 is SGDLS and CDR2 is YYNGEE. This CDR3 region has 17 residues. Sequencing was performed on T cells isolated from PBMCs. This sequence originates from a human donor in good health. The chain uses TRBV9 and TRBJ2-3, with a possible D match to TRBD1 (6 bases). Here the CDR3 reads CASSVEGEGAAPDTQYF. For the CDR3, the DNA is TGTGCCAGCAGCGTAGAGGGGGAAGGGGCCGCACCAGATACGCAGTATTTT.